The entry that follows covers one T cell receptor (beta chain) sequence. In the authors' workflow: Estimates of nucleated cell counts were drawn from the amplification of reference gene primers. Profiling relied on immunoSEQ multiplex PCR, and the TCRdb table lists in-frame clones only, not all of them. V, J and clone size derive from that table, while D and trimming were established from the DNA sequence. Of some 46,000 clones in the sample, about 90% were seen once. This record belongs to a study of blood T cell repertoires in COVID-19. Study overall: T cells, B-cell-depleted T cells, or PBMCs provided the cDNA or gDNA that served as material.

CDR3 length equals 16 residues. Trimming took 4 bases from V and 5 from J, leaving 15 bases between them. CDR1 is SGHAT, CDR2 FQNNGV, per germline. The chain joins TRBV11-2 to TRBJ1-6; D is uncertain. Sequencing was performed on peripheral blood. The TCR comes from a man aged 45-60 years with acute or convalescent COVID-19. CDR3 residues: CASSSRRGANNSPLHF. DNA for the CDR3: TGTGCCAGCAGCTCTCGCCGAGGAGCAAATAATTCACCCCTCCACTTT. Full variable domain (rest looked up from reference TRBV11-2 and TRBJ1-6): EAGVAQSPRYKIIEKRQSVAFWCNPISGHATLYWYQQILGQGPKLLIQFQNNGVVDDSQLPKDRFSAERLKGVDSTLKIQPAKLEDSAVYLCASSSRRGANNSPLHFGNGTRLTVT.